The clone carrying this TCR beta chain was picked up many times. Indicated time point: sample taken at primary tumor resection. The germline gives CDR1 SGHRS, CDR2 YFSETQ. This CDR3 region has 16 residues. V was trimmed by 0 bases and J by 0 bases, leaving 10 bases between them. The sample originates from a study of spatial heterogeneity in lung cancer. In the study overall: Alpha-chain sequences were consistently detected less often than beta-chain sequences.

The study tagged each TCR cDNA molecule with a unique molecular identifier. One entry per CDR3 protein, called by TCRdb with MiXCR from the 5' RACE reads. The table lists some 34,000 distinct CDR3 sequences, less than 8.5% of them singletons. Sequences were derived from PBMCs, sampled at surgery. The origin of this receptor is a female donor with early-stage non-small cell lung cancer. The chain carries TRBV5-1 and TRBJ2-1; D is unresolved. The CDR3 DNA reads TGCGCCAGCAGCTTGGTCCCGGAAAGCTCCTACAATGAGCAGTTCTTC. Residues: CASSLVPESSYNEQFF.